These T cell receptor beta chains were read from a single sample in a study of Ad26.COV2.S vaccination and SARS-CoV-2 variants. This table comes from immunoSEQ multiplex PCR, and its TCRdb copy is limited to in-frame clones, with some not included. The sample yields around 400,000 clones, more than 80% seen once. The sample was peripheral blood, taken in a trial of Ad26.COV2.S vaccine versus placebo. The source of these receptors is a person aged 18 to 59 who received the Ad26.COV2.S COVID-19 vaccine or a placebo. Both conserved end residues are part of each CDR3. D genes are given only for firm matches. Some rows mark clone size as missing; the rest say once, few, many or name a class of expanded clone.

abundance,j_gene,v_gene,d_gene,CDR3aa,CDR3nt
NA,TRBJ1-5,TRBV7-9,NA,CASSPGDSNQPQHF,TGTGCCAGCAGCCCAGGGGATAGCAATCAGCCCCAGCATTTT
NA,TRBJ1-1,TRBV7-9,NA,CASSLGTANTEAFF,TGTGCCAGCAGCTTAGGGACAGCGAACACTGAAGCTTTCTTT
NA,TRBJ2-5,TRBV6-5,TRBD2,CASSYGAGVGQETQYF,TGTGCCAGCAGTTATGGGGCGGGAGTTGGCCAAGAGACCCAGTACTTC
NA,TRBJ2-7,TRBV4-1,NA,CASSYEMDYEQYF,TGCGCCAGCAGCTACGAGATGGACTACGAGCAGTACTTC
NA,TRBJ2-3,TRBV5-6,NA,CASSMKRKPSTDTQYF,TGTGCCAGCAGCATGAAAAGAAAACCAAGCACAGATACGCAGTATTTT
NA,TRBJ1-2,TRBV7-6,NA,CASSLEAGKGYGYTF,TGTGCCAGCAGCTTAGAGGCAGGGAAGGGCTATGGCTACACCTTC
NA,TRBJ2-7,TRBV5-4,NA,CASSLVGGERYEQYF,TGTGCCAGCAGTCTCGTGGGGGGAGAAAGGTACGAGCAGTACTTC
once,TRBJ2-5,TRBV5-1,TRBD2,CASSLEAGGYWETQYF,TGCGCCAGCAGCTTGGAGGCGGGGGGCTATTGGGAGACCCAGTACTTC
NA,TRBJ2-5,TRBV28,NA,CASSTSRRGLETQYF,TGTGCCAGCAGTACCTCCCGGCGAGGGTTGGAGACCCAGTACTTC
NA,TRBJ1-4,TRBV15,NA,CATSRDPLGPEKLFF,TGTGCCACCAGCAGAGATCCCCTGGGCCCCGAAAAACTGTTTTTT
NA,TRBJ1-1,TRBV30,TRBD1,CAWGSPRGRSNTEAFF,TGTGCCTGGGGGAGCCCCAGGGGGCGGTCGAACACTGAAGCTTTCTTT
NA,TRBJ2-1,TRBV7-3,NA,CASGFTYNEQFF,TGTGCCAGCGGGTTTACCTACAATGAGCAGTTCTTC
NA,TRBJ2-7,TRBV10-3,NA,CAISEPGGRGAYEQYF,TGTGCCATCAGTGAGCCGGGGGGAAGGGGGGCCTACGAGCAGTACTTC
NA,TRBJ1-1,TRBV11-2,NA,CASSLRNTEAFF,TGTGCCAGCAGCTTAAGAAACACTGAAGCTTTCTTT
NA,TRBJ2-1,TRBV10-3,NA,CAISESGSGAGNEQFF,TGTGCCATCAGTGAGTCAGGTAGCGGAGCGGGCAATGAGCAGTTCTTC
NA,TRBJ2-5,TRBV5-4,NA,CASSSPARGVGQETQYF,TGTGCCAGCAGCTCCCCTGCTAGGGGAGTGGGCCAAGAGACCCAGTACTTC
NA,TRBJ2-3,TRBV11-2,NA,CASSLDGSRSDTQYF,TGTGCCAGCAGCTTAGACGGGAGTAGATCAGATACGCAGTATTTT
NA,TRBJ2-2,TRBV4-2,TRBD2,CASSLVAGGPTGELFF,TGTGCCAGCAGCCTGGTTGCGGGAGGGCCGACCGGGGAGCTGTTTTTT
NA,TRBJ2-1,TRBV28,NA,CASSLQGPRSEQFF,TGTGCCAGCAGTTTACAGGGGCCCAGGAGTGAGCAGTTCTTC
NA,TRBJ1-1,TRBV29-1,NA,CSALLLAEAFF,TGCAGCGCACTCCTCCTGGCTGAAGCTTTCTTT
NA,TRBJ1-1,TRBV30,NA,CAWSATGSLGTEAFF,TGTGCCTGGAGTGCGACAGGATCTTTGGGCACTGAAGCTTTCTTT
NA,TRBJ2-1,TRBV24-1,NA,CATSSPGLYNEQFF,TGTGCCACCAGTTCCCCGGGATTATACAATGAGCAGTTCTTC
once,TRBJ2-5,TRBV25-1,TRBD1,CASSAWDRSGKEAQYF,TGTGCCAGCAGTGCCTGGGACAGGTCGGGAAAAGAGGCCCAGTACTTC
NA,TRBJ1-1,TRBV5-6,NA,CASSRQYTEAFF,TGTGCCAGCAGCCGCCAATACACTGAAGCTTTCTTT
NA,TRBJ1-5,TRBV4-2,NA,CASSQEGAGSNQPQHF,TGTGCCAGCAGCCAAGAAGGGGCAGGGAGCAATCAGCCCCAGCATTTT
NA,TRBJ2-3,TRBV9,NA,CASSVGAGTSTDTQYF,TGTGCCAGCAGCGTAGGGGCGGGCACCAGCACAGATACGCAGTATTTT
NA,TRBJ2-7,TRBV4-1,NA,CASSAGSLYEQYF,TGCGCCAGCAGCGCGGGATCGCTCTACGAGCAGTACTTC
NA,TRBJ2-2,TRBV2,NA,CASSVNTGELFF,TGTGCCAGCAGTGTAAACACCGGGGAGCTGTTTTTT
once,TRBJ1-1,TRBV4-1,NA,CASILPAENTEAFF,TGCGCCAGCATCCTACCGGCCGAGAACACTGAAGCTTTCTTT
NA,TRBJ2-7,TRBV5-1,NA,CASSRPPSGEQYF,TGCGCCAGCAGCCGTCCCCCAAGTGGCGAGCAGTACTTC
NA,TRBJ2-5,TRBV7-8,NA,CASSWGREETQYF,TGTGCCAGCAGCTGGGGACGGGAAGAGACCCAGTACTTC
NA,TRBJ1-6,TRBV19,NA,CASSTGRGSPLHF,TGTGCCAGTAGTACAGGACGAGGTTCACCCCTCCACTTT
few,TRBJ2-7,TRBV2,NA,CASSILGFSEEQYF,TGTGCCAGCAGTATTCTAGGCTTTTCGGAAGAGCAGTACTTC
NA,TRBJ1-2,TRBV28,TRBD1,CASSLPPGQGVNDNYGYTF,TGTGCCAGCAGCCTCCCCCCGGGACAGGGGGTAAACGATAACTATGGCTACACCTTC
NA,TRBJ2-1,TRBV27,NA,CASSIGQYPYNEQFF,TGTGCCAGCAGTATCGGACAGTACCCCTACAATGAGCAGTTCTTC
NA,TRBJ1-5,TRBV24-1,TRBD1,CATSDGTQGSGQPQHF,TGTGCCACCAGTGATGGGACACAGGGGAGCGGTCAGCCCCAGCATTTT
NA,TRBJ2-3,TRBV4-1,TRBD2,CASSQVLAGYGTQYF,TGCGCCAGCAGCCAAGTATTAGCGGGATATGGCACGCAGTATTTT
once,TRBJ2-1,TRBV29-1,TRBD2,CSVEPGQRTSGRDEQFF,TGCAGCGTTGAACCCGGACAGCGGACTAGCGGAAGGGATGAGCAGTTCTTC
NA,TRBJ1-5,TRBV19,TRBD1,CASSTRTGFDQPQHF,TGTGCCAGTAGTACTAGGACAGGATTTGATCAGCCCCAGCATTTT
NA,TRBJ1-1,TRBV11-2,NA,CASSLEGGNTEAFF,TGTGCCAGCAGCTTAGAAGGGGGGAACACTGAAGCTTTCTTT
NA,TRBJ2-7,TRBV28,NA,CASSGIYEQYF,TGTGCCAGCAGTGGTATCTACGAGCAGTACTTC